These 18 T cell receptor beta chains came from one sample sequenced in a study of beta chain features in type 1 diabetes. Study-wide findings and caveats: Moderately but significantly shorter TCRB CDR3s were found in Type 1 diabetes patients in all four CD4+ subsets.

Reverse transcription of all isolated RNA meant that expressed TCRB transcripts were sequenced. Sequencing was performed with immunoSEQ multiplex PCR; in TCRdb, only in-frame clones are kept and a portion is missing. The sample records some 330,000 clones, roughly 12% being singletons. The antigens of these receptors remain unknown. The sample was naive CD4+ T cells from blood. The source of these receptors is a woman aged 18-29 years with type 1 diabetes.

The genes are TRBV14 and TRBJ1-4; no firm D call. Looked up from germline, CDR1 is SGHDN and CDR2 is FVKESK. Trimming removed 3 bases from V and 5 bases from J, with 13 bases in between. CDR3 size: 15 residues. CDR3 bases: TGTGCCAGCAGCCAGGAGAGGAGACCGAATGAAAAACTGTTTTTT. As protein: CASSQERRPNEKLFF.

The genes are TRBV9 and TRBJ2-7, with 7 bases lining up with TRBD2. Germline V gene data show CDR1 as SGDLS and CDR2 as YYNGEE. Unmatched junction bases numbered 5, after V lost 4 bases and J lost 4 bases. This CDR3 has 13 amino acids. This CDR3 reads CASSITAGYEQYF. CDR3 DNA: TGTGCCAGCAGCATCACAGCGGGATACGAGCAGTACTTC.

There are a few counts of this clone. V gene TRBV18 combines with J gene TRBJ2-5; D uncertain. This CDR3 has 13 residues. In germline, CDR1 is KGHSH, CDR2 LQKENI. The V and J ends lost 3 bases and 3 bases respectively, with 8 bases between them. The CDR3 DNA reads TGTGCCAGCTCACCGGTCCCAGAAGAGACCCAGTACTTC. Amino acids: CASSPVPEETQYF.

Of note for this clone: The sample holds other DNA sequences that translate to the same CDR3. CDR3: CSVGGGSYEQYF. CDR3 in DNA: TGCAGCGTTGGGGGGGGATCCTACGAGCAGTACTTC. The gene calls are TRBV29-1 and TRBJ2-7, with 7 bases identical to TRBD2. The germline gives CDR1 SQVTM, CDR2 ANQGSEA. Trimming took 4 bases from V and 1 from J; bases not matched to a gene: 1. The CDR3 spans 12 residues.

CDR3 residues: CASSALHGGYGYTF. In nucleotides, the CDR3 is TGTGCCAGCAGCGCGCTCCACGGGGGCTATGGCTACACCTTC. The chain uses TRBV6-4 and TRBJ1-2; a weak D match, TRBD1 (5 bases). Trimming took 6 bases from V and 4 from J, leaving 15 bases between them. The CDR3 consists of 14 residues. Germline CDR1 is MRHNA and CDR2 is SNTAGT.

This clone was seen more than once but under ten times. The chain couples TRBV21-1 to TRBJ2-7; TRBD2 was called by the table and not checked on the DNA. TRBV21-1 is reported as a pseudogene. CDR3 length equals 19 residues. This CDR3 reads CASSNPPIAGGPQLYEQYF. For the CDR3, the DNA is TGTGCCAGCAGCAACCCCCCCATAGCGGGAGGGCCCCAACTATACGAGCAGTACTTC.

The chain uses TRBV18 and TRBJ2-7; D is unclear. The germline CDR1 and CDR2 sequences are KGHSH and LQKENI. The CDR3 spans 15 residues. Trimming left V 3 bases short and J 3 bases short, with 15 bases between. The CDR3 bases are TGTGCCAGCTCACCCTTTGATAATAGCTACTACGAGCAGTACTTC. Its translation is CASSPFDNSYYEQYF.

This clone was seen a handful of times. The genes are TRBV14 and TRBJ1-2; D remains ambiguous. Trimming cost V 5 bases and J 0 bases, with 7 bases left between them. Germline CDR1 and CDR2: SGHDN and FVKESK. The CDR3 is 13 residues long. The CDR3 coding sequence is TGTGCCAGCAGCTACGACACTAACTATGGCTACACCTTC. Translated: CASSYDTNYGYTF.

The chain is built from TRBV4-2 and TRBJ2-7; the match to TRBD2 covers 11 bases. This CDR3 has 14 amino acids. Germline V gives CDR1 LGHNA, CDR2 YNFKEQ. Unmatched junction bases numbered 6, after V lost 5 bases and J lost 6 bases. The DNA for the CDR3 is TGTGCCAGCAGCAATCTAGCGGGAGGCTCCGAGCAGTACTTC. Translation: CASSNLAGGSEQYF.

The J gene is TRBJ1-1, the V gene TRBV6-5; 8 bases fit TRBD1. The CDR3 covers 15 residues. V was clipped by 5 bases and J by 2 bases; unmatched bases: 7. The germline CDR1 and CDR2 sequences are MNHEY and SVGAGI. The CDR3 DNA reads TGTGCCAGCAGTCGGGGGGACAGGAGAAACACTGAAGCTTTCTTT. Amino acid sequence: CASSRGDRRNTEAFF.

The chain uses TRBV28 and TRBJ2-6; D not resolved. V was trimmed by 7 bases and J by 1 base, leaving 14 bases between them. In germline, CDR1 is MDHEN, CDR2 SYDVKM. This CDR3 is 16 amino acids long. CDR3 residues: CASTRSLGSGANVLTF. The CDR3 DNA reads TGTGCCAGCACTCGGAGTTTGGGTTCTGGGGCCAACGTCCTGACTTTC. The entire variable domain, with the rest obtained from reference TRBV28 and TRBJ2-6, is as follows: DVKVTQSSRYLVKRTGEKVFLECVQDMDHENMFWYRQDPGLGLRLIYFSYDVKMKEKGDIPEGYSVSREKKERFSLILESASTNQTSMYLCASTRSLGSGANVLTFGAGSRLTVL.

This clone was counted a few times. The CDR3 DNA follows: TGCAGCGTTGAAGCGACTAGCGGGGGTCAGACCCAGTACTTC. It specifies CSVEATSGGQTQYF. The chain has TRBV29-1 and TRBJ2-5; TRBD2 agrees at 12 bases. V gave up 1 base and J gave up 6 bases; unmatched junction bases: 3. The CDR3 has 14 amino acids. Germline loops: CDR1 SQVTM, CDR2 ANQGSEA.

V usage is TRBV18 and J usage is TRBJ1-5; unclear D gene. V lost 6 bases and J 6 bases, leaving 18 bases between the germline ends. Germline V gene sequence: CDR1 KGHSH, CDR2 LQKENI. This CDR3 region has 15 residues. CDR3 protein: CASSPVPGKRQPQHF. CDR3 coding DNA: TGTGCCAGCTCCCCTGTTCCAGGTAAACGTCAGCCCCAGCATTTT.

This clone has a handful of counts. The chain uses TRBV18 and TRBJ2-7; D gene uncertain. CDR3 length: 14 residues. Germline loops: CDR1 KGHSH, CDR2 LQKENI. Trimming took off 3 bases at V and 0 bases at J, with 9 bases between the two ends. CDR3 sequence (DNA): TGTGCCAGCTCACCTTGGCAGGACTCCTACGAGCAGTACTTC. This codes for CASSPWQDSYEQYF.

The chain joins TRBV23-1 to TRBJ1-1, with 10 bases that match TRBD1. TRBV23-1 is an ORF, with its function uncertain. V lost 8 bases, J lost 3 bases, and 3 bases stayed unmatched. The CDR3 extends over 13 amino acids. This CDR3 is CASGTGDDTEAFF. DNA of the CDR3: TGCGCCAGCGGGACAGGGGACGACACTGAAGCTTTCTTT.

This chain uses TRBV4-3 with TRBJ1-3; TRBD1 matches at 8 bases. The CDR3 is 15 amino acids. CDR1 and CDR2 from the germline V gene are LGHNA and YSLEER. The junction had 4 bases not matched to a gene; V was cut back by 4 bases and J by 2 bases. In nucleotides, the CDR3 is TGCGCCAGCAGCCGACAGGGGAGCCCTGGAAACACCATATATTTT. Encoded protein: CASSRQGSPGNTIYF.

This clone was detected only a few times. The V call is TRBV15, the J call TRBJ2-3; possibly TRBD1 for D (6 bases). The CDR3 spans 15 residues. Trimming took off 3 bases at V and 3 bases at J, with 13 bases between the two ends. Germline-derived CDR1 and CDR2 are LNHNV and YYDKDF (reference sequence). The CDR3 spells CATSRGRGITDTQYF. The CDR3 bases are TGTGCCACCAGCAGGGGCAGGGGTATTACAGATACGCAGTATTTT.

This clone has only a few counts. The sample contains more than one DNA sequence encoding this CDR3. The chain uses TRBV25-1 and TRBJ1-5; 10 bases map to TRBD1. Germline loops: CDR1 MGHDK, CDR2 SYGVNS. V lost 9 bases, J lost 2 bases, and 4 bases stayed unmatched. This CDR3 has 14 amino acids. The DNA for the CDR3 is TGTGCCAGTCGTGGGACAGGGGGCAATCAGCCCCAGCATTTT. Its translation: CASRGTGGNQPQHF.